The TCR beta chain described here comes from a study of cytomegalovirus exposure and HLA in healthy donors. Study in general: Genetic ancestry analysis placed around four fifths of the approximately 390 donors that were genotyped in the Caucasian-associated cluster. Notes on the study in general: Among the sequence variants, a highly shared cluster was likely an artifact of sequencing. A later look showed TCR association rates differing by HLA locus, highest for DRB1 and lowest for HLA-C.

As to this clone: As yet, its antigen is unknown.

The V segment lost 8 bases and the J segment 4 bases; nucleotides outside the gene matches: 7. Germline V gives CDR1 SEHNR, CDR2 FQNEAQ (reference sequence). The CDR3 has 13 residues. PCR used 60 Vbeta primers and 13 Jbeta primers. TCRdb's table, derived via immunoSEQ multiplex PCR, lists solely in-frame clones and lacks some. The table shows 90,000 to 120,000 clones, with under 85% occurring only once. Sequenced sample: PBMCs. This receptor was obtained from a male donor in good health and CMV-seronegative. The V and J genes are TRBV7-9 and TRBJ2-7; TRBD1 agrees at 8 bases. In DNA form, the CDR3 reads TGTGCCAGCCGGGTGCAGGGGGCGTACGAGCAGTACTTC. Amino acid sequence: CASRVQGAYEQYF. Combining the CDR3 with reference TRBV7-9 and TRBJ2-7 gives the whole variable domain DTGVSQNPRHKITKRGQNVTFRCDPISEHNRLYWYRQTLGQGPEFLTYFQNEAQLEKSRLLSDRFSAERPKGSFSTLEIQRTEQGDSAMYLCASRVQGAYEQYFGPGTRLTVT.